The 25 T cell receptor beta chains below all came from one sample that was sequenced in a study of T-cell reconstitution after alpha-beta-depleted transplantation in children. The TCRbeta library incorporated unique molecular identifiers. TCRdb analysed the PCR reads with MiXCR anew, one entry per CDR3 protein. The profile shows approximately 120,000 distinct CDR3 sequences, roughly 10% of them singletons. Specimen: PBMCs, mostly from graft donor cells, collected 180 days after TCRalphabeta/CD19-depleted stem cell transplant. The origin of the receptors is a girl younger than two who had a stem cell transplant for combined immunodeficiency, so the T cells may come from the graft donor.

This clonotype was counted between two and nine times. The chain carries TRBV10-2 and TRBJ2-6, with a tentative D call TRBD1 (5 bases). Per the germline V gene, CDR1 is WSHSY and CDR2 is SAAADI. This CDR3 has 15 residues. V gave up 1 base and J gave up 2 bases, with 6 bases separating them. Here the CDR3 reads CASSELGAGANVLTF. CDR3 sequence (DNA): TGCGCCAGCAGTGAGTTAGGGGCTGGGGCCAACGTCCTGACTTTC.

A few counts support this clonotype. The CDR3 DNA is TGCAGTGCAGAAGGGCTAGCGGGGAGCTACAATGAGCAGTTCTTC. This gives the protein CSAEGLAGSYNEQFF. V usage is TRBV20-1 and J usage is TRBJ2-1; 9 bases fit TRBD2. J lost 3 bases, V lost 6 bases, and 9 bases had no gene match. The CDR3 totals 15 residues. Germline V CDR1 and CDR2: DFQATT, SNEGSKA (reference sequence).

In this sample, this clonotype turned up a few times. The chain links TRBV29-1 to TRBJ2-7; 10 bases agree with TRBD1. The CDR3 sequence is 16 residues long. The V segment lost 4 bases and the J segment 5 bases; nucleotides outside the gene matches: 14. CDR1 SQVTM and CDR2 ANQGSEA come from the germline V gene. The CDR3 spells CSVVVRPTGQGNEQYF. DNA of the CDR3: TGCAGCGTTGTCGTCCGTCCCACGGGACAGGGGAACGAGCAGTACTTC.

This clonotype was detected a few times. The gene calls are TRBV20-1 and TRBJ2-4; TRBD2 agrees at 7 bases. CDR3 length: 12 amino acids. CDR1 and CDR2 (germline): DFQATT, SNEGSKA (reference sequence). With V trimmed by 2 bases and J by 8 bases, 3 bases remained unmatched. CDR3 nucleotide sequence: TGCAGTGCTAGATCGGGAGGAGACATTCAGTACTTC. Its protein product is CSARSGGDIQYF.

This rearrangement joins TRBV10-3 to TRBJ1-2; TRBD1 aligns across 7 bases. CDR1 and CDR2 (germline): ENHRY, SYGVKD. The V and J ends lost 5 bases and 6 bases, in that order; junction bases with no gene match: 6. This CDR3 has 13 residues. CDR3 residues: CAISLTGNNGYTF. DNA of the CDR3: TGTGCCATCAGTCTGACAGGGAATAATGGCTACACCTTC.

This chain connects TRBV6-1 to TRBJ2-5; D gene uncertain. Trimming removed 5 bases at V and 2 bases at J, with 12 bases between. This CDR3 region has 14 residues. Germline V gene sequence: CDR1 MNHNS, CDR2 SASEGT. CDR3 DNA sequence: TGTGCCAGCAGTCGACAAAGGTCTCAAGAGACCCAGTACTTC. This codes for CASSRQRSQETQYF.

The V gene is TRBV6-6, the J gene TRBJ2-5, with D perhaps TRBD1 or TRBD2 (5 bases each). Germline assignment: CDR1 MNHNY and CDR2 SVGAGI (reference sequence). V was shortened by 0 bases and J by 5 bases, with 7 bases between the two germline ends. The CDR3 spans 13 residues. The CDR3 nucleotides are TGTGCCAGCAGTTACTCGGGGGAGGAGACCCAGTACTTC. Protein sequence: CASSYSGEETQYF.

The chain combines TRBV5-1 with TRBJ2-7; TRBD1 matches at 10 bases. The CDR3 totals 13 residues. Unmatched junction bases numbered 5, after V lost 4 bases and J lost 7 bases. Germline V gene lookup returns CDR1 SGHRS and CDR2 YFSETQ. The CDR3 protein is CASSGTGVREQYF. The CDR3 DNA sequence: TGCGCCAGCAGCGGGACAGGGGTCCGGGAGCAGTACTTC.

This clonotype was detected only a few times. The gene calls are TRBV27 and TRBJ1-1; D not resolved. Trimming took off 4 bases at V and 1 base at J, with 7 bases between the two ends. The CDR3 is 13 residues long. Germline-derived CDR1 and CDR2 are MNHEY and SMNVEV (reference sequence). For the CDR3, the DNA is TGTGCCAGCAGTTCACGGGGGAACACTGAAGCTTTCTTT. Amino acids: CASSSRGNTEAFF.

The chain carries TRBV7-9 and TRBJ2-7; the D is unclear. CDR1 and CDR2 from the germline V gene are SEHNR and FQNEAQ (reference sequence). CDR3 length: 13 residues. V was trimmed by 2 bases and J by 3 bases, leaving 8 bases between them. CDR3 DNA sequence: TGTGCCAGCAGCTTACCAAACAGCTACGAGCAGTACTTC. This translates into CASSLPNSYEQYF. The whole variable domain, remainder taken from reference TRBV7-9 and TRBJ2-7, is DTGVSQNPRHKITKRGQNVTFRCDPISEHNRLYWYRQTLGQGPEFLTYFQNEAQLEKSRLLSDRFSAERPKGSFSTLEIQRTEQGDSAMYLCASSLPNSYEQYFGPGTRLTVT.

This chain joins TRBV20-1 and TRBJ2-1; tentative D call: TRBD2 (6 bases). Germline assignment: CDR1 DFQATT and CDR2 SNEGSKA (reference sequence). Trimming left V 2 bases short and J 6 bases short, with 14 bases between. The CDR3 spans 14 residues. The CDR3 bases are TGCAGTGCTAGAACCCGACTAGTACGCAATGAGCAGTTCTTC. As protein: CSARTRLVRNEQFF.

The CDR3 spells CSARTSGTPGGELFF. The CDR3 DNA follows: TGCAGTGCCCGGACTAGCGGGACGCCGGGTGGGGAGCTGTTTTTT. The chain joins TRBV20-1 to TRBJ2-2; the match to TRBD2 covers 12 bases. The CDR3 is 15 residues long. With 6 bases clipped from V and 8 bases from J, the junction kept 10 bases outside the gene matches. Germline V gives CDR1 DFQATT, CDR2 SNEGSKA (reference sequence).

The J gene is TRBJ2-1, the V gene TRBV5-4; D possibly corresponds to TRBD1 (6 bases). V shed 1 base and J shed 0 bases, with 20 bases lying between them. There are 19 residues in the CDR3. Germline V CDR1 and CDR2: SGHNT, YYREEE (reference sequence). The CDR3 coding sequence is TGTGCCAGCAGCTTGTCCGTGAGGGTTGGGGGCCCCTCCTACAATGAGCAGTTCTTC. This encodes CASSLSVRVGGPSYNEQFF. Full variable domain (missing parts from reference TRBV5-4 and TRBJ2-1): ETGVTQSPTHLIKTRGQQVTLRCSSQSGHNTVSWYQQALGQGPQFIFQYYREEENGRGNFPPRFSGLQFPNYSSELNVNALELDDSALYLCASSLSVRVGGPSYNEQFFGPGTRLTVL.

This clonotype was recorded many times. The chain is built from TRBV12-3 or TRBV12-4 and TRBJ2-5, with a possible D match to TRBD1 (6 bases). V was clipped by 3 bases and J by 2 bases, with 13 bases between them. The CDR3 has 15 amino acids. CDR3 region: CASSFADSLQETQYF. DNA of the CDR3: TGTGCCAGCAGTTTTGCGGACAGTTTACAAGAGACCCAGTACTTC.

V is TRBV20-1 and J is TRBJ2-3; 8 bases line up with TRBD1. The CDR3 totals 13 residues. The germline V gene encodes CDR1 DFQATT and CDR2 SNEGSKA (reference sequence). Unmatched junction bases numbered 4, after V lost 5 bases and J lost 3 bases. The CDR3 is CSAGTGDTDTQYF. DNA of the CDR3: TGCAGTGCTGGGACAGGAGATACAGATACGCAGTATTTT.

The chain is built from TRBV27 and TRBJ2-1; no firm D call. The CDR3 length is 13 residues. CDR1 is MNHEY, CDR2 SMNVEV, per germline (reference sequence). V was shortened by 0 bases and J by 7 bases, with 7 bases between the two germline ends. CDR3 amino acids: CASSLSLGNEQFF. CDR3 coding DNA: TGTGCCAGCAGTTTATCTCTAGGAAATGAGCAGTTCTTC.

The CDR3 nucleotides are TGTGCCAGTAGTATGACGGTTCCTAACTATGGCTACACCTTC. Protein product: CASSMTVPNYGYTF. The chain employs TRBV19 and TRBJ1-2; D is uncertain. This CDR3 spans 14 amino acids. Germline-derived CDR1 and CDR2 are LNHDA and SQIVND (reference sequence). V was trimmed by 3 bases and J by 0 bases, leaving 8 bases between them.

This clonotype has only one observation. The CDR3 region has the DNA TGCGCCAGCAGCTTGGACTGGGCCAAAAACATTCAGTACTTC. As protein: CASSLDWAKNIQYF. The gene calls are TRBV5-1 and TRBJ2-4; unclear D gene. V gave up 0 bases and J gave up 1 base, with 5 bases separating them. Germline V gene data show CDR1 as SGHRS and CDR2 as YFSETQ. CDR3 size: 14 residues.

This clonotype was observed a handful of times. The chain uses TRBV7-2 and TRBJ2-7, with no clear D. Germline CDR1 reads SGHTA; CDR2 reads FQGNSA. The CDR3 extends over 14 amino acids. Trimming stripped 2 bases from V and 5 bases from J, with 13 bases between. The CDR3 reads CASSLMGIAHEQYF. The CDR3 DNA reads as TGTGCCAGCAGCTTAATGGGAATAGCCCACGAGCAGTACTTC. Full variable domain (rest looked up from reference TRBV7-2 and TRBJ2-7): GAGVSQSPSNKVTEKGKDVELRCDPISGHTALYWYRQSLGQGLEFLIYFQGNSAPDKSGLPSDRFSAERTGGSVSTLTIQRTQQEDSAVYLCASSLMGIAHEQYFGPGTRLTVT.

The J gene is TRBJ2-1, the V gene TRBV7-7; 13 positions agree with TRBD2. This CDR3 is built from 16 residues. Germline trimming cut 0 bases from V and 7 bases from J; bases unmatched to any gene: 3. CDR1 is SSHAT and CDR2 is FNYEAQ in the germline V gene (reference sequence). The CDR3 region has the DNA TGTGCCAGCAGCTTAGCAGGACTAGCGGGAGTGAATGAGCAGTTCTTC. It specifies CASSLAGLAGVNEQFF.

The rearrangement uses TRBV20-1 and TRBJ2-7; TRBD2 matches at 11 bases. V was pared by 3 bases and J by 2 bases, with 21 bases of the junction left unmatched. The CDR3 runs to 20 residues. Germline values: CDR1 DFQATT, CDR2 SNEGSKA (reference sequence). The CDR3 is CSASSPRDIARLAGTYEQYF. The CDR3, as DNA: TGCAGTGCTAGTTCCCCGCGGGACATCGCCAGACTAGCGGGAACCTACGAGCAGTACTTC.

This clonotype has just a few counts. This chain connects TRBV20-1 to TRBJ2-3, with TRBD2 matching over 12 bases. The CDR3 is 17 residues long. Germline-derived CDR1 and CDR2 are DFQATT and SNEGSKA (reference sequence). With 7 bases clipped from V and 4 bases from J, the junction kept 15 bases outside the gene matches. The CDR3 reads CSVDSLTSGGLADTQYF. For the CDR3, the DNA is TGCAGTGTCGATTCTCTGACTAGCGGGGGACTGGCAGATACGCAGTATTTT.

This clonotype has a handful of counts. The chain links TRBV27 to TRBJ2-2, with no clear D. Germline V gives CDR1 MNHEY, CDR2 SMNVEV (reference sequence). The germline V and J ends were trimmed by 1 base and 6 bases, with 6 bases remaining between them. CDR3 length equals 13 residues. CDR3 residues: CASSLWVAGELFF. The CDR3 DNA sequence: TGTGCCAGCAGTTTATGGGTCGCCGGGGAGCTGTTTTTT.

The chain recombines TRBV5-1 with TRBJ1-5; D not certain. This CDR3 contains 15 residues. The germline gives CDR1 SGHRS, CDR2 YFSETQ. With 2 bases removed from V and 0 bases from J, the gap between germline ends came to 9 bases. CDR3 amino acids: CASSFSPSSNQPQHF. The CDR3 DNA follows: TGCGCCAGCAGCTTCTCTCCAAGTAGCAATCAGCCCCAGCATTTT.

In its sample, this clonotype was seen a few times. This chain uses TRBV3-1 with TRBJ2-1; TRBD1 matches 9 bases. With V trimmed by 3 bases and J by 7 bases, 10 bases remained unmatched. The CDR3 has 16 amino acids. Germline CDR1 and CDR2: LGHDT and YNNKEL (reference sequence). As DNA, the CDR3 is TGTGCCAGCAGCCACGGGACAGGGCGGTATGGGAATGAGCAGTTCTTC. It specifies CASSHGTGRYGNEQFF.